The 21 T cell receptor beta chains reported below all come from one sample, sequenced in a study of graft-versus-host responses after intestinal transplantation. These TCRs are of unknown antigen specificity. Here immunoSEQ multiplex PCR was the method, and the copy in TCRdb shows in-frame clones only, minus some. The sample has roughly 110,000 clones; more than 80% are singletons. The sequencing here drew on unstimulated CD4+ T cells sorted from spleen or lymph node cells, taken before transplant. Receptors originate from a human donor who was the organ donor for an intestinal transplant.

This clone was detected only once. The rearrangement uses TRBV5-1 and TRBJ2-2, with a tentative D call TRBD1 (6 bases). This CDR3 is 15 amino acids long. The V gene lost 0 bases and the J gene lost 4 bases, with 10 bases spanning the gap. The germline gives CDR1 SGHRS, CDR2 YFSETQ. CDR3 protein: CASSLGPGVTGELFF. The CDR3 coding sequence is TGCGCCAGCAGCTTGGGGCCAGGGGTCACCGGGGAGCTGTTTTTT.

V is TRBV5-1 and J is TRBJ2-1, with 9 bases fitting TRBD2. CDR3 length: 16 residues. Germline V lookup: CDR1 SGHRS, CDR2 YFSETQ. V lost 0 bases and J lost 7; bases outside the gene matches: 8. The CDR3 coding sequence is TGCGCCAGCAGCTTGGTCCCTAGCGGGGTCGGGAATGAGCAGTTCTTC. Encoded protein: CASSLVPSGVGNEQFF.

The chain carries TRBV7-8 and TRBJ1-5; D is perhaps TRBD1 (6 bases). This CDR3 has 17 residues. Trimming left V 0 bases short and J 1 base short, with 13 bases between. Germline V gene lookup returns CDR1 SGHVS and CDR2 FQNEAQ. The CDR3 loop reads CASSLAGQGKSNQPQHF. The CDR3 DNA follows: TGTGCCAGCAGCTTAGCTGGGCAGGGGAAAAGCAATCAGCCCCAGCATTTT.

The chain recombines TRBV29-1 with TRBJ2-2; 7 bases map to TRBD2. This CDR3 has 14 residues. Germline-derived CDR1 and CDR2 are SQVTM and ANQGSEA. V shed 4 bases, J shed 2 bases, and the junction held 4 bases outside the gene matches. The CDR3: CSVALAANTGELFF. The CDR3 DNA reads TGCAGCGTTGCTCTAGCGGCTAACACCGGGGAGCTGTTTTTT.

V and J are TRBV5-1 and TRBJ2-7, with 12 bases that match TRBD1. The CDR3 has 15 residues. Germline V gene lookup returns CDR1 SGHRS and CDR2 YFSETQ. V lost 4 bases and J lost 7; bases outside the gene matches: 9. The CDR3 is CASSLQGQGAIEQYF. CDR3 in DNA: TGCGCCAGCAGCCTCCAGGGACAGGGGGCGATTGAGCAGTACTTC.

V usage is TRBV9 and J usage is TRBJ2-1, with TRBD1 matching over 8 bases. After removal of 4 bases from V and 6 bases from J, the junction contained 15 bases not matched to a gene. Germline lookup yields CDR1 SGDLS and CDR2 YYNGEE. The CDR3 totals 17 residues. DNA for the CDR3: TGTGCCAGCAGCCTACAACAACGGACAGGGTTTTTCAATGAGCAGTTCTTC. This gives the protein CASSLQQRTGFFNEQFF.

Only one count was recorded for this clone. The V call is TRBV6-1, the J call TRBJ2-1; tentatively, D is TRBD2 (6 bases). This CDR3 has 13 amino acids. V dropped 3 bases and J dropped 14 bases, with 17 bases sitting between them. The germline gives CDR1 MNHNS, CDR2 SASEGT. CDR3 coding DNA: TGTGCCAGCAGTGACGGGGGACCGTTTGGCGAGTTCTTC. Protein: CASSDGGPFGEFF.

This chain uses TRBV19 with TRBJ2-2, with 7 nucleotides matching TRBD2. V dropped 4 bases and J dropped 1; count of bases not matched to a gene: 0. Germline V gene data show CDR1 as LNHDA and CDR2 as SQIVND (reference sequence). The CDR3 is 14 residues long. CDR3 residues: CASSTSGNTGELFF. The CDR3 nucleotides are TGTGCCAGTAGTACTAGCGGGAACACCGGGGAGCTGTTTTTT. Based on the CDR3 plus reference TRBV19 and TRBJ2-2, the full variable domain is DGGITQSPKYLFRKEGQNVTLSCEQNLNHDAMYWYRQDPGQGLRLIYYSQIVNDFQKGDIAEGYSVSREKKESFPLTVTSAQKNPTAFYLCASSTSGNTGELFFGEGSRLTVL.

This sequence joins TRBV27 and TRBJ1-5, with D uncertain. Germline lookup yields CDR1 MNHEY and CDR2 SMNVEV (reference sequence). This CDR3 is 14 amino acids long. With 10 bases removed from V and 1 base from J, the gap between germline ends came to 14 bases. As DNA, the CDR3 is TGTGCCATCGGCTATGAATCGAGCAATCAGCCCCAGCATTTT. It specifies CAIGYESSNQPQHF.

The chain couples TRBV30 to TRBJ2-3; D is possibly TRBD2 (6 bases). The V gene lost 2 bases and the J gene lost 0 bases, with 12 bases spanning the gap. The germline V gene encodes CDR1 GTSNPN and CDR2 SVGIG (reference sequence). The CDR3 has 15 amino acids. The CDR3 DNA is TGTGCCTGGAGTTTAACCGGGACTAGCACAGATACGCAGTATTTT. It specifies CAWSLTGTSTDTQYF.

CDR3: CSVGTHGAEEQYF. The CDR3 nucleotides read TGCAGCGTGGGTACACACGGGGCGGAGGAGCAGTACTTC. The chain carries TRBV29-1 and TRBJ2-7, with D tentatively TRBD1 or TRBD2 (5 bases each). The CDR3 is made up of 13 amino acids. The V gene lost 6 bases and the J gene lost 7 bases, with 19 bases spanning the gap. Germline V gene data show CDR1 as SQVTM and CDR2 as ANQGSEA.

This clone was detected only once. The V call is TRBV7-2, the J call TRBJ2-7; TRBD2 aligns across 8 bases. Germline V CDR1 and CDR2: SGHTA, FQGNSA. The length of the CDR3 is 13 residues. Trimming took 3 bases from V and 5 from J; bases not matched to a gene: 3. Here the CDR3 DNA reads TGTGCCAGCAGCTTTAATAGCGGGGACGAGCAGTACTTC. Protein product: CASSFNSGDEQYF.

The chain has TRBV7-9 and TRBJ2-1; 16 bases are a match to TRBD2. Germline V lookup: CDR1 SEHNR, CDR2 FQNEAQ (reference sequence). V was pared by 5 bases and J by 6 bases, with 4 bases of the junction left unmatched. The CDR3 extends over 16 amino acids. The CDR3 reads CASSPGLAGGTNEQFF. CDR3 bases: TGTGCCAGCAGCCCGGGACTAGCGGGAGGGACCAATGAGCAGTTCTTC.

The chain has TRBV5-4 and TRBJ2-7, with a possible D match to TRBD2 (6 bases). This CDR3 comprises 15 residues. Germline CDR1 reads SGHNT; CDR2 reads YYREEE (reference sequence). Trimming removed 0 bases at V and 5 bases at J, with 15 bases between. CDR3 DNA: TGTGCCAGCAGCTTGGGCGGGGACGTTGGCCACGAGCAGTACTTC. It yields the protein CASSLGGDVGHEQYF.

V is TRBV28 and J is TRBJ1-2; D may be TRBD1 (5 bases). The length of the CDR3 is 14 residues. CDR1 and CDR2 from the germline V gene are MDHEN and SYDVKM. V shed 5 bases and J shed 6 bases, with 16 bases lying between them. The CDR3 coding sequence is TGTGCCAGCAGTCCGCCGGGGGGGTGGGATGGCTACACCTTC. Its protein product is CASSPPGGWDGYTF.

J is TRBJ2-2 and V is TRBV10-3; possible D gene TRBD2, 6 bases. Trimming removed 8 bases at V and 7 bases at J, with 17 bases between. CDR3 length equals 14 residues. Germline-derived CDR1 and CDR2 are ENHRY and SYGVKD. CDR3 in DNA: TGTGCCATCGAATGGACTAAAGGTAGCGGGGAGCTGTTTTTT. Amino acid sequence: CAIEWTKGSGELFF.

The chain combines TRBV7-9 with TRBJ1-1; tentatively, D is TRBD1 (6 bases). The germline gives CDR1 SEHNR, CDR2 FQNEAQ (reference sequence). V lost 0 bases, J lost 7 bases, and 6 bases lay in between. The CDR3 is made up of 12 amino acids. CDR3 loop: CASSLARGEAFF. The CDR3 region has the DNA TGTGCCAGCAGCTTAGCCAGGGGTGAAGCTTTCTTT.

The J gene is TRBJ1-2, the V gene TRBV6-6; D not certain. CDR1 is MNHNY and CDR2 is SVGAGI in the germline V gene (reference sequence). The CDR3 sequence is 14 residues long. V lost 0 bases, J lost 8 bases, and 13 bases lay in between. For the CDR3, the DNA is TGTGCCAGCAGTTACTCCCAACAGTCTCGAGGCTACACCTTC. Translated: CASSYSQQSRGYTF.

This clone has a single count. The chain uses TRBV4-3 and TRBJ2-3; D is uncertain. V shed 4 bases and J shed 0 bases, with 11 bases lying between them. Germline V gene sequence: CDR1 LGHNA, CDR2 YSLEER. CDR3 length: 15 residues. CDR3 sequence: CASSRDQVSTDTQYF. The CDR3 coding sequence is TGCGCCAGCAGCCGGGATCAGGTTAGCACAGATACGCAGTATTTT.

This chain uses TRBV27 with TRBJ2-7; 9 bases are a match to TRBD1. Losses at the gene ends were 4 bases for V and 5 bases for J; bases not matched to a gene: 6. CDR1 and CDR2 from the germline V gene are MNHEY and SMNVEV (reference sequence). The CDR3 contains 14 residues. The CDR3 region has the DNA TGTGCCAGCAGTTCCGGGACAGGGTTCAACGAGCAGTACTTC. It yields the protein CASSSGTGFNEQYF.

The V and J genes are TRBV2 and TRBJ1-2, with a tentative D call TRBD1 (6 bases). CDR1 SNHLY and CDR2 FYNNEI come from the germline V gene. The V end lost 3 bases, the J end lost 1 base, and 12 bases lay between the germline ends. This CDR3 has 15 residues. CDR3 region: CASSDSGGLNYGYTF. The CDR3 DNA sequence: TGTGCCAGCAGTGATAGTGGGGGGCTTAACTATGGCTACACCTTC.